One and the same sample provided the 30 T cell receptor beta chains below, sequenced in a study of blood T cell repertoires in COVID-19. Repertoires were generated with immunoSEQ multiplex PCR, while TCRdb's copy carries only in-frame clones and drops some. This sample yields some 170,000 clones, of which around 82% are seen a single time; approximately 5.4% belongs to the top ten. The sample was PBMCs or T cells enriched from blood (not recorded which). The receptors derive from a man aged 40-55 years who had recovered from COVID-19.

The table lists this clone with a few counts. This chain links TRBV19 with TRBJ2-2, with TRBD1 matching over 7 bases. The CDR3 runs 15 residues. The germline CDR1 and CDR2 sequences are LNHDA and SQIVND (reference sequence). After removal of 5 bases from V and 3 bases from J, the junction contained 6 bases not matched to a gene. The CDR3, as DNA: TGTGCCAGTAGTCAGGGACAGACCTACACCGGGGAGCTGTTTTTT. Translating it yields CASSQGQTYTGELFF.

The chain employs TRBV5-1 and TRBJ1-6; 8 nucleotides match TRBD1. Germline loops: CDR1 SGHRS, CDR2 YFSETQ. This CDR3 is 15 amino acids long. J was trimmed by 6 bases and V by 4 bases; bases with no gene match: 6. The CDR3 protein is CASSGGQGTNSPLHF. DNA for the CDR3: TGCGCCAGCAGCGGCGGACAGGGAACTAATTCACCCCTCCACTTT.

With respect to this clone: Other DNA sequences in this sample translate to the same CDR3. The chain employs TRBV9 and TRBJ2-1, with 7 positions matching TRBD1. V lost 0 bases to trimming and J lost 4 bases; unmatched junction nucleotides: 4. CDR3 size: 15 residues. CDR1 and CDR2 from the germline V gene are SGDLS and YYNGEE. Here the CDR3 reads CASSVGSGGYNEQFF. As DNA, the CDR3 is TGTGCCAGCAGCGTAGGGTCAGGGGGATACAATGAGCAGTTCTTC.

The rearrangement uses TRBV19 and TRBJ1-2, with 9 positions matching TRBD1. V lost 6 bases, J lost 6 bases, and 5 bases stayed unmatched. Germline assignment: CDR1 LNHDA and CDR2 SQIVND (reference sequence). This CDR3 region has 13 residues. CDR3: CASSWTGEDGYTF. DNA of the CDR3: TGTGCCAGTAGCTGGACAGGGGAAGATGGCTACACCTTC.

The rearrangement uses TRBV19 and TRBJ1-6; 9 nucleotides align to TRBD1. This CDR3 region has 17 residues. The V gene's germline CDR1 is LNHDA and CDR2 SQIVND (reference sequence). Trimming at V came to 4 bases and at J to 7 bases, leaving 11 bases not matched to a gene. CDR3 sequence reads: CASSTQKGQGRNSPLHF. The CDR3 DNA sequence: TGTGCCAGTAGTACCCAGAAGGGACAGGGAAGAAATTCACCCCTCCACTTT.

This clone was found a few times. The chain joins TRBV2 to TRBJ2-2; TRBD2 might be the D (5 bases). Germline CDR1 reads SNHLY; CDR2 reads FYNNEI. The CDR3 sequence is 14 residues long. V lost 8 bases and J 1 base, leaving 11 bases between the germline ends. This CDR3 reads CASYEGMNTGELFF. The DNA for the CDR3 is TGTGCCAGCTATGAGGGCATGAACACCGGGGAGCTGTTTTTT.

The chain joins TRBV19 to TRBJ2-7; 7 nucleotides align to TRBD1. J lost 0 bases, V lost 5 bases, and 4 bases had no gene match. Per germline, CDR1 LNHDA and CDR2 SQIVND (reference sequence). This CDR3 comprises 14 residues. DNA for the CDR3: TGTGCCAGTAGTTTGGCAGGGGGCTCCTACGAGCAGTACGTC. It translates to CASSLAGGSYEQYV.

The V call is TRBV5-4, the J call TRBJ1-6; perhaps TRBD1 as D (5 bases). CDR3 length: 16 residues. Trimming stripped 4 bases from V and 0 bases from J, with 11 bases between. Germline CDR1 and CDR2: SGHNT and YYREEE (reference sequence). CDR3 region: CASSRGGSSYNSPLHF. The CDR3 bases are TGTGCCAGCAGCCGCGGGGGGAGCTCCTATAATTCACCCCTCCACTTT.

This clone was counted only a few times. DNA of the CDR3: TGTGCCAGCAGTCGGACAGGGGGCGTTCAGCCCCAGCATTTT. The encoded protein is CASSRTGGVQPQHF. The J gene is TRBJ1-5, the V gene TRBV6-6, with 11 nucleotides matching TRBD1. V dropped 5 bases and J dropped 6; count of bases not matched to a gene: 3. The CDR3 spans 14 residues. Germline assignment: CDR1 MNHNY and CDR2 SVGAGI (reference sequence).

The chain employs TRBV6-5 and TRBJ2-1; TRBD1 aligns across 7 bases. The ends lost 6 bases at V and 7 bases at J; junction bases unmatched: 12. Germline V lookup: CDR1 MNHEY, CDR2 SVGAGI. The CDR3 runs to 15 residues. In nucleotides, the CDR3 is TGTGCCAGCAGGCATGGTAGGGGGCAAAAGAATGAGCAGTTCTTC. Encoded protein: CASRHGRGQKNEQFF.

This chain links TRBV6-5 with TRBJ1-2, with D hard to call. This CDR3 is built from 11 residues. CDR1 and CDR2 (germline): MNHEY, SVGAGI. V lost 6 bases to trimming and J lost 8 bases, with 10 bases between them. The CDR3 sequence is CASSQSPGYTF. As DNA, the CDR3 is TGTGCCAGCAGCCAATCCCCAGGCTACACCTTC.

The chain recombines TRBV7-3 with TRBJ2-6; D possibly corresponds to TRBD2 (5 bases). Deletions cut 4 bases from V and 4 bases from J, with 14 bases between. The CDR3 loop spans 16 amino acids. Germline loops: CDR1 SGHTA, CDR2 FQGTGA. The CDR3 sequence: CASSSAEVRGANVLTF. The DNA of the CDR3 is TGTGCCAGCAGCTCAGCGGAGGTTCGGGGGGCCAACGTCCTGACTTTC.

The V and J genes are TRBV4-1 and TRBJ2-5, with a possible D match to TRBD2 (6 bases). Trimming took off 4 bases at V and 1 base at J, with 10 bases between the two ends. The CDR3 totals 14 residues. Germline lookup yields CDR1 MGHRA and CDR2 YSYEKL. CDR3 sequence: CASSRLELQETQYF. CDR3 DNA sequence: TGCGCCAGCAGCCGACTAGAACTCCAAGAGACCCAGTACTTC.

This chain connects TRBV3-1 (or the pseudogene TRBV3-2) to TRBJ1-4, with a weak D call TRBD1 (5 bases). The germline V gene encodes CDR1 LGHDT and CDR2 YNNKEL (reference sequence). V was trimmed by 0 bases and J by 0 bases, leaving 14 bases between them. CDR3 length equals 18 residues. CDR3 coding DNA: TGTGCCAGCAGCCAAGAAGCGGGTGGGGGTGCAACTAATGAAAAACTGTTTTTT. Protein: CASSQEAGGGATNEKLFF.

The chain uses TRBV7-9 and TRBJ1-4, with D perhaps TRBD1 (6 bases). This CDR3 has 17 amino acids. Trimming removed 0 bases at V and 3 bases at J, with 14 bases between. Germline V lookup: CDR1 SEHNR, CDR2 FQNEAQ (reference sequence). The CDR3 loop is CASSLAFGGPANEKLFF. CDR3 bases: TGTGCCAGCAGCTTAGCGTTCGGGGGGCCAGCTAATGAAAAACTGTTTTTT.

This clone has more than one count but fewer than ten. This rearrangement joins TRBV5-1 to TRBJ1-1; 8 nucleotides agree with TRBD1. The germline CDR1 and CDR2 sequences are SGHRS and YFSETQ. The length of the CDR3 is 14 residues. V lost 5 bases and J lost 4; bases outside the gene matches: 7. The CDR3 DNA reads TGCGCCAGCAGAGAACAGGGGGGCGTCACTGAAGCTTTCTTT. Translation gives CASREQGGVTEAFF.

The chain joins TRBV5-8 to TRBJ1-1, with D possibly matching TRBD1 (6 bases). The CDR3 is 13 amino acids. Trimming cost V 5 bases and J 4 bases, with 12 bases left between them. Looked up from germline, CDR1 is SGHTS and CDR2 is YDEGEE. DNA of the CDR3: TGTGCCAGCAGGAACAGGGTGGGCACTGAAGCTTTCTTT. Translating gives CASRNRVGTEAFF. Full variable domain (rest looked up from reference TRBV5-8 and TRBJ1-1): EAGVTQSPTHLIKTRGQQATLRCSPISGHTSVYWYQQALGLGLQFLLWYDEGEERNRGNFPPRFSGRQFPNYSSELNVNALELEDSALYLCASRNRVGTEAFFGQGTRLTVV.

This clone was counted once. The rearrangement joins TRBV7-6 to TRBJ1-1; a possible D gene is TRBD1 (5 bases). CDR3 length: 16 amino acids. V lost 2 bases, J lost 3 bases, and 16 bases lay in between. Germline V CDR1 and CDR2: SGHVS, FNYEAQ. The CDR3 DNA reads TGTGCCAGCAGCTTATTCCCGGGGACGGGGGACACTGAAGCTTTCTTT. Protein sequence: CASSLFPGTGDTEAFF.

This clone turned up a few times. The CDR3 spells CASSEVTSGSPYGYTF. The DNA for the CDR3 is TGTGCCAGCAGTGAAGTCACATCAGGGTCCCCCTATGGCTACACCTTC. The V call is TRBV6-1, the J call TRBJ1-2; D is possibly TRBD1 (5 bases). Germline V gives CDR1 MNHNS, CDR2 SASEGT. The CDR3 is 16 amino acids. V was pared by 1 base and J by 4 bases, with 16 bases between.

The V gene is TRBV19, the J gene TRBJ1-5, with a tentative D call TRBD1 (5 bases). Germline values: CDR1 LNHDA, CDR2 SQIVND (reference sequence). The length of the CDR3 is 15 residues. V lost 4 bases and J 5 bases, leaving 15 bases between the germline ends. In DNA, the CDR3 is TGTGCCAGTAGTACAGGCAGGGCTCGGGATCAGCCCCAGCATTTT. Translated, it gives CASSTGRARDQPQHF. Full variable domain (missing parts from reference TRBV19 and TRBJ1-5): DGGITQSPKYLFRKEGQNVTLSCEQNLNHDAMYWYRQDPGQGLRLIYYSQIVNDFQKGDIAEGYSVSREKKESFPLTVTSAQKNPTAFYLCASSTGRARDQPQHFGDGTRLSIL.

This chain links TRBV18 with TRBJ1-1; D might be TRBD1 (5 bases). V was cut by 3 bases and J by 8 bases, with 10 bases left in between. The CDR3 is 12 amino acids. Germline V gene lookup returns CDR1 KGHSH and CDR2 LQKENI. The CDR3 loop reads CASSPGGVEAFF. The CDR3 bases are TGTGCCAGCTCACCCGGGGGGGTAGAAGCTTTCTTT.

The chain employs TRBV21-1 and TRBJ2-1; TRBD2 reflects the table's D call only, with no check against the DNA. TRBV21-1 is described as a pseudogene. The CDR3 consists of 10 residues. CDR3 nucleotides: TGTGCCAGCTTCCGGAGGGAGCAGTTCTTC. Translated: CASFRREQFF.

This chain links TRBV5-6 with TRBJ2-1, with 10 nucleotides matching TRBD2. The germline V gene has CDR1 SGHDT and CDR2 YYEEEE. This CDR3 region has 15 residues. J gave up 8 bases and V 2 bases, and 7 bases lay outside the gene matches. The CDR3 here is CASSLLSGGVDEQFF. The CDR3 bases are TGTGCCAGCAGCTTACTAAGCGGGGGGGTCGATGAGCAGTTCTTC.

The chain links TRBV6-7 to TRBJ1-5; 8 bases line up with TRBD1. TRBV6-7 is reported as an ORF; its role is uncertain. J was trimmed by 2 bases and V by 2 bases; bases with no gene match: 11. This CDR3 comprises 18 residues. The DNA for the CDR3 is TGTGCCAGCAGTTACCCCTCGGGGCAGGGGGCGTGCAATCAGCCCCAGCATTTT. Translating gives CASSYPSGQGACNQPQHF.

The CDR3, as DNA: TGTGCCAGCAGGGCAGGGGTCGGTGAGACTGAAGCTTTCTTT. Translated: CASRAGVGETEAFF. The chain combines TRBV6-6 with TRBJ1-1, with D perhaps matching TRBD1 (6 bases). Trimming took off 6 bases at V and 5 bases at J, with 16 bases between the two ends. Germline assignment: CDR1 MNHNY and CDR2 SVGAGI (reference sequence). CDR3 length: 14 amino acids.

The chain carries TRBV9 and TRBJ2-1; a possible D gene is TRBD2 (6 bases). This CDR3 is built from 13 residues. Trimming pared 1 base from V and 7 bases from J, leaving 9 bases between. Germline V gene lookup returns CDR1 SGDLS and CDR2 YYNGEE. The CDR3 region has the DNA TGTGCCAGCAGCGTATCGGGAGATAATGAGCAGTTCTTC. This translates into CASSVSGDNEQFF. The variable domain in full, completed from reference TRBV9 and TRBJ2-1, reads DSGVTQTPKHLITATGQRVTLRCSPRSGDLSVYWYQQSLDQGLQFLIQYYNGEERAKGNILERFSAQQFPDLHSELNLSSLELGDSALYFCASSVSGDNEQFFGPGTRLTVL.

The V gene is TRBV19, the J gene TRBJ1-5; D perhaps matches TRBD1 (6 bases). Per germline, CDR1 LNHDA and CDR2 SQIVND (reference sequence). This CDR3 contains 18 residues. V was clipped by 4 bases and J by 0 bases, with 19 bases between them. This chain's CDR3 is CASSSLGNVRGSNQPQHF. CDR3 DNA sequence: TGTGCCAGTAGTAGTCTTGGGAACGTCAGGGGTAGCAATCAGCCCCAGCATTTT.

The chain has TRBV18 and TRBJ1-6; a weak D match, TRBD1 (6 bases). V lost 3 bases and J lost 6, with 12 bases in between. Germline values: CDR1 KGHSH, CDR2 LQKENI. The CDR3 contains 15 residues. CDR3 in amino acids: CASSPEGRGNSPLHF. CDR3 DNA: TGTGCCAGCTCACCTGAGGGCAGGGGTAATTCACCCCTCCACTTT. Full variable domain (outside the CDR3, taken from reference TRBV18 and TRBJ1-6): NAGVMQNPRHLVRRRGQEARLRCSPMKGHSHVYWYRQLPEEGLKFMVYLQKENIIDESGMPKERFSAEFPKEGPSILRIQQVVRGDSAAYFCASSPEGRGNSPLHFGNGTRLTVT.

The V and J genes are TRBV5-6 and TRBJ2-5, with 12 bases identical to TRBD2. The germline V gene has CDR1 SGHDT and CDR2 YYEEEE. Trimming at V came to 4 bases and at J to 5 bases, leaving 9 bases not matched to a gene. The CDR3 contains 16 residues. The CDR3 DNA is TGTGCCAGCAGCACACTAGCGGGGGGAAGTCGGGAGACCCAGTACTTC. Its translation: CASSTLAGGSRETQYF.

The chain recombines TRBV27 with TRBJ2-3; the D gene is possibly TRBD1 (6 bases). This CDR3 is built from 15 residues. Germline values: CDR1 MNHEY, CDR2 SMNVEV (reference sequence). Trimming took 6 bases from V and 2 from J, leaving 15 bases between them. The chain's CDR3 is CASRGQRGTTDTQYF. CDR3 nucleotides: TGTGCCAGCAGGGGACAACGGGGTACCACAGATACGCAGTATTTT.